Listed here are 21 T cell receptor beta chains from one sample, sequenced in a study of shared clonotypes between healthy human individuals. Terminally differentiated effector memory CD45RA+ cells were excluded from the naive CD8 cells, which were CD45RO-negative and positively selected for CCR7. Assay used: immunoSEQ multiplex PCR; TCRdb lists only in-frame clones, some missing. The table records some 2,000,000 clones, about 95% of them present only once. Sequenced input: naive CD8+ T cells sorted from blood. Source of these receptors: a man younger than 35 in good health.

DNA for the CDR3: TGTGCCAGCAGTATCGGTACAACTAATGAAAAACTGTTTTTT. It yields the protein CASSIGTTNEKLFF. This sequence joins TRBV6-5 and TRBJ1-4; D remains ambiguous. The CDR3 spans 14 residues. Germline CDR1 MNHEY, CDR2 SVGAGI. V was shortened by 5 bases and J by 0 bases, with 7 bases between the two germline ends.

The chain has TRBV4-1 and TRBJ2-7; 8 nucleotides line up with TRBD1. CDR1 is MGHRA, CDR2 YSYEKL, per germline. Trimming at V came to 7 bases and at J to 2 bases, leaving 4 bases not matched to a gene. The CDR3 is made up of 13 amino acids. CDR3: CASTAQGAYEQYF. The CDR3 DNA follows: TGCGCCAGCACCGCACAGGGGGCCTACGAGCAGTACTTC.

The chain couples TRBV29-1 to TRBJ1-1; D call uncertain. V shed 6 bases and J shed 0 bases, with 8 bases lying between them. Germline-derived CDR1 and CDR2 are SQVTM and ANQGSEA. The CDR3 covers 12 residues. This CDR3 is CSVPRMNTEAFF. The CDR3, as DNA: TGCAGCGTCCCCCGGATGAACACTGAAGCTTTCTTT.

The V call is TRBV5-6, the J call TRBJ2-1, with 9 bases identical to TRBD2. This CDR3 contains 14 residues. Per the germline V gene, CDR1 is SGHDT and CDR2 is YYEEEE. V shed 0 bases, J shed 14 bases, and the junction held 9 bases outside the gene matches. This chain's CDR3 is CASSLAGLAFLEFF. The DNA of the CDR3 is TGTGCCAGCAGCTTGGCTGGACTAGCGTTCTTGGAGTTCTTC.

The rearrangement uses TRBV5-1 and TRBJ2-7; no clear D gene. The length of the CDR3 is 13 residues. Trimming cost V 6 bases and J 1 base, with 11 bases left between them. Germline V CDR1 and CDR2: SGHRS, YFSETQ. The CDR3 region has the DNA TGCGCCAGCACCGACGACGAATCCTACGAGCAGTACTTC. This translates into CASTDDESYEQYF.

The genes are TRBV5-1 and TRBJ1-6; D remains unclear. CDR3 length equals 14 residues. CDR1 is SGHRS, CDR2 YFSETQ, per germline. The ends were cut back, 2 bases at V and 7 bases at J, with 10 bases in the middle. This chain's CDR3 is CASSFEGVNSPLHF. DNA for the CDR3: TGCGCCAGCAGCTTCGAGGGCGTGAATTCACCCCTCCACTTT.

Comment on this clone: Other DNA sequences in the sample encode the same CDR3. This chain joins TRBV6-5 and TRBJ1-2, with D possibly matching TRBD1 (5 bases). Per germline, CDR1 MNHEY and CDR2 SVGAGI. Trimming stripped 2 bases from V and 7 bases from J, with 8 bases between. The CDR3 is 12 residues long. The CDR3, as DNA: TGTGCCAGCAGTTACGGGGGATCTGGCTACACCTTC. This sequence encodes CASSYGGSGYTF.

The CDR3 DNA is TGTGCCACCCGGCAGGGGTATGGCTACACCTTC. Its protein product is CATRQGYGYTF. This chain joins TRBV19 and TRBJ1-2; a possible D gene is TRBD1 (6 bases). V dropped 10 bases and J dropped 5 bases, with 11 bases sitting between them. Per germline, CDR1 LNHDA and CDR2 SQIVND (reference sequence). The CDR3 length is 11 residues.

J is TRBJ2-7 and V is TRBV15; TRBD2 might be the D (5 bases). V was shortened by 0 bases and J by 6 bases, with 15 bases between the two germline ends. This CDR3 comprises 15 residues. The V gene's germline CDR1 is LNHNV and CDR2 YYDKDF (reference sequence). The CDR3 DNA sequence: TGTGCCACCAGCAGAGAAGGCCCGGGGTGGGGCGAGCAGTACTTC. It is translated as CATSREGPGWGEQYF.

This clone was recorded only once. The chain links TRBV11-2 to TRBJ2-3, with 8 bases identical to TRBD2. CDR3 size: 15 residues. Unmatched junction bases numbered 7, after V lost 4 bases and J lost 4 bases. Germline CDR1 SGHAT, CDR2 FQNNGV. The chain's CDR3 is CASSSSGGPPDTQYF. For the CDR3, the DNA is TGTGCCAGCAGCTCGTCGGGGGGGCCCCCAGATACGCAGTATTTT.

This sequence joins TRBV7-9 and TRBJ2-1; 11 nucleotides agree with TRBD2. V gave up 4 bases and J gave up 4 bases; unmatched junction bases: 6. From germline, CDR1 is SEHNR and CDR2 FQNEAQ (reference sequence). The CDR3 sequence is 16 residues long. The CDR3 DNA reads as TGTGCCAGCAGCTCCGGGGGACTAGCGGCTTACAATGAGCAGTTCTTC. This gives the protein CASSSGGLAAYNEQFF. Full variable domain (outside the CDR3, taken from reference TRBV7-9 and TRBJ2-1): DTGVSQNPRHKITKRGQNVTFRCDPISEHNRLYWYRQTLGQGPEFLTYFQNEAQLEKSRLLSDRFSAERPKGSFSTLEIQRTEQGDSAMYLCASSSGGLAAYNEQFFGPGTRLTVL.

This chain connects TRBV5-8 to TRBJ2-1; TRBD1 agrees at 10 bases. Trimming at V came to 1 base and at J to 8 bases, leaving 6 bases not matched to a gene. CDR1 and CDR2 from the germline V gene are SGHTS and YDEGEE. The CDR3 extends over 15 amino acids. CDR3 DNA: TGTGCCAGCAGCTTGAGGGACAGGGGATCGGATGAGCAGTTCTTC. Translating gives CASSLRDRGSDEQFF.

The chain joins TRBV7-9 to TRBJ2-3; a possible D gene is TRBD2 (6 bases). Germline V lookup: CDR1 SEHNR, CDR2 FQNEAQ (reference sequence). V lost 1 base, J lost 0 bases, and 11 bases lay in between. This CDR3 is built from 16 residues. CDR3: CASSLVIAASTDTQYF. For the CDR3, the DNA is TGTGCCAGCAGCTTAGTAATAGCGGCTAGCACAGATACGCAGTATTTT.

The V call is TRBV6-5, the J call TRBJ1-4, with D uncertain. This CDR3 comprises 14 residues. The V end lost 2 bases, the J end lost 6 bases, and 10 bases lay between the germline ends. Germline CDR1 is MNHEY and CDR2 is SVGAGI. The CDR3 DNA reads TGTGCCAGCAGTTACCTAAACAGCCATGAAAAACTGTTTTTT. It encodes CASSYLNSHEKLFF.

The count of this clone is one. The CDR3 nucleotides are TGCGCCAGCAGCCAAGACAGGACAAGTGACTACGAGCAGTACTTC. Translating it yields CASSQDRTSDYEQYF. The chain is built from TRBV4-1 and TRBJ2-7; D is possibly TRBD1 (5 bases). The CDR3 extends over 15 amino acids. Germline CDR1 reads MGHRA; CDR2 reads YSYEKL. V was cut by 0 bases and J by 3 bases, with 12 bases left in between.

The J gene is TRBJ2-7, the V gene TRBV5-6; either TRBD1 or TRBD2 may fit D (6 bases each). Germline V gene data show CDR1 as SGHDT and CDR2 as YYEEEE. This CDR3 is built from 14 residues. Trimming cost V 6 bases and J 2 bases, with 15 bases left between them. CDR3 nucleotide sequence: TGTGCCAGCACCGTCGGGGGCCCCACCTACGAGCAGTACTTC. It specifies CASTVGGPTYEQYF.

This chain uses TRBV6-6 with TRBJ1-2, with a tentative D call TRBD1 (5 bases). This CDR3 is 13 amino acids long. V was clipped by 7 bases and J by 5 bases, with 14 bases between them. Germline lookup yields CDR1 MNHNY and CDR2 SVGAGI (reference sequence). The CDR3 sequence is CASKLRGQYGYTF. The CDR3 DNA reads TGTGCCAGCAAGCTAAGGGGCCAATATGGCTACACCTTC.

V and J are TRBV10-3 and TRBJ1-5, with a possible D match to TRBD1 (5 bases). This CDR3 spans 14 amino acids. Germline V gene lookup returns CDR1 ENHRY and CDR2 SYGVKD. The V end was cut by 0 bases, the J end by 7 bases, with 10 bases between. In DNA, the CDR3 is TGTGCCATCAGTGAGTCGCAGGGTGGCCAGCCCCAGCATTTT. Amino acids: CAISESQGGQPQHF.

The genes are TRBV27 and TRBJ2-1, with 13 bases aligning to TRBD2. Germline CDR1 and CDR2: MNHEY and SMNVEV (reference sequence). The CDR3 runs to 16 residues. V shed 5 bases, J shed 7 bases, and the junction held 8 bases outside the gene matches. In nucleotides, the CDR3 is TGTGCCAGCAGTCCGATTACTAGCGGGAGGGGGAATGAGCAGTTCTTC. This codes for CASSPITSGRGNEQFF.

The CDR3, as DNA: TGCGCCAGCAGCCAAAGACCGGGCTACGAGCAGTACTTC. This sequence encodes CASSQRPGYEQYF. V is TRBV4-1 and J is TRBJ2-7, with D unresolved. This CDR3 is 13 amino acids long. CDR1 and CDR2 from the germline V gene are MGHRA and YSYEKL. V shed 2 bases and J shed 3 bases, with 8 bases lying between them.

The rearrangement uses TRBV6-1 and TRBJ1-6; TRBD1 is a possible D gene (6 bases). Trimming removed 3 bases from V and 3 bases from J, with 12 bases in between. The CDR3 is 16 amino acids. CDR1 and CDR2 (germline): MNHNS, SASEGT. The CDR3 DNA reads TGTGCCAGCAGTGAGGGGGCCTACCTCTATAATTCACCCCTCCACTTT. This encodes CASSEGAYLYNSPLHF.